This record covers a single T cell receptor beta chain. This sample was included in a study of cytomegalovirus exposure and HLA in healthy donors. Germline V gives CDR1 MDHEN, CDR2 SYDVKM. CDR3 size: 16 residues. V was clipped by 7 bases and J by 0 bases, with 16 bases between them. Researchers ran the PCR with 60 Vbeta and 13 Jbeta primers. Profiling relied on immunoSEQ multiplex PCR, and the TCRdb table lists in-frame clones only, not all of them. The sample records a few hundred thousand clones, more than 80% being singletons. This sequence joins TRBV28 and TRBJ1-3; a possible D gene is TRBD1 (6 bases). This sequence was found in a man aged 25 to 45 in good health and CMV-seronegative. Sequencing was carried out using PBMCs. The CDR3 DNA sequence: TGTGCCAGCACCGTGACAGGTCCTCGCTCTGGAAACACCATATATTTT. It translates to CASTVTGPRSGNTIYF. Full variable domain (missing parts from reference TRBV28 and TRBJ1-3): DVKVTQSSRYLVKRTGEKVFLECVQDMDHENMFWYRQDPGLGLRLIYFSYDVKMKEKGDIPEGYSVSREKKERFSLILESASTNQTSMYLCASTVTGPRSGNTIYFGEGSWLTVV.